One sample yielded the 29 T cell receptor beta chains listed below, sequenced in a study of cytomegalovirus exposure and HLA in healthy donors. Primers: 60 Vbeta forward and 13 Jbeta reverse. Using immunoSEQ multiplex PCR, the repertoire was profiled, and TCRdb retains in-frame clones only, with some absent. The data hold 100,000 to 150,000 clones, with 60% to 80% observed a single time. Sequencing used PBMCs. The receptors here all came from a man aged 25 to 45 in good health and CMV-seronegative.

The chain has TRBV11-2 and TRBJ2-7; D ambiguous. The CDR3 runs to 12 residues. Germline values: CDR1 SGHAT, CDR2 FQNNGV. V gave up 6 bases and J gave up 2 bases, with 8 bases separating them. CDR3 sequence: CASSYRAYEQYF. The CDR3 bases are TGTGCCAGCAGTTACAGAGCCTACGAGCAGTACTTC.

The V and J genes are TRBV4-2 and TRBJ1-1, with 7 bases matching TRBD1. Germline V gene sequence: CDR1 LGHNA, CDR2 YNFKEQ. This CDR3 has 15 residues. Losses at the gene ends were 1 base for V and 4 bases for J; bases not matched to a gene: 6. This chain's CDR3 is CASSQAIGTVTEAFF. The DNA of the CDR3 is TGTGCCAGCAGCCAAGCTATAGGGACAGTCACTGAAGCTTTCTTT.

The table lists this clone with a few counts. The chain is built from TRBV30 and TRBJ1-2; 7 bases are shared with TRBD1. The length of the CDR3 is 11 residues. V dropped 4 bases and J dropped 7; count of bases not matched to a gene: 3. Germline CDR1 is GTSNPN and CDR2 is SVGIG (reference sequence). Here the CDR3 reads CAWIRTGGYTF. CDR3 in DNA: TGTGCCTGGATTCGGACAGGTGGCTACACCTTC.

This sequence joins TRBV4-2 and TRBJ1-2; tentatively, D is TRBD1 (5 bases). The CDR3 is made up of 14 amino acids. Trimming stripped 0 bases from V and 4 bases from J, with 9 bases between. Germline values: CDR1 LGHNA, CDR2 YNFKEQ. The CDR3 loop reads CASSQDTGGYGYTF. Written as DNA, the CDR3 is TGTGCCAGCAGCCAAGATACCGGGGGCTATGGCTACACCTTC.

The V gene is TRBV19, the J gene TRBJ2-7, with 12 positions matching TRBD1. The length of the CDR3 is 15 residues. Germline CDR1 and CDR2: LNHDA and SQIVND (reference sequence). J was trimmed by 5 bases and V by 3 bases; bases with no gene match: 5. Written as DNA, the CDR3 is TGTGCCAGTAGTATCTCGGGACAGGGGGCGGACGAGCAGTACTTC. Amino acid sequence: CASSISGQGADEQYF. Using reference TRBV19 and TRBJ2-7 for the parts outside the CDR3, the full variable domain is DGGITQSPKYLFRKEGQNVTLSCEQNLNHDAMYWYRQDPGQGLRLIYYSQIVNDFQKGDIAEGYSVSREKKESFPLTVTSAQKNPTAFYLCASSISGQGADEQYFGPGTRLTVT.

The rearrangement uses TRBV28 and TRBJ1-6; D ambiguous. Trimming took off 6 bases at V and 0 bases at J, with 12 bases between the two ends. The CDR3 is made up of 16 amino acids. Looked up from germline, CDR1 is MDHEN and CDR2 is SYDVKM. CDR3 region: CASSLPASSYNSPLHF. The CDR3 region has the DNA TGTGCCAGCAGCCTGCCCGCGAGCTCCTATAATTCACCCCTCCACTTT.

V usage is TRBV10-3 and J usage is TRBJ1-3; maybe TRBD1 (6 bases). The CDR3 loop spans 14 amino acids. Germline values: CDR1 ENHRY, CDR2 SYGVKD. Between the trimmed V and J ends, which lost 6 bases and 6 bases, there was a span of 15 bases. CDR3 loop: CAIRDPGAENTIYF. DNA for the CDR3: TGTGCCATCAGAGATCCAGGGGCGGAAAACACCATATATTTT.

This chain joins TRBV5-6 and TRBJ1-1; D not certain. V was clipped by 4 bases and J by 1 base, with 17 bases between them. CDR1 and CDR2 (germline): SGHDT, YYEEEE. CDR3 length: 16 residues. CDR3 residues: CASSPGRRVENTEAFF. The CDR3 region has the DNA TGTGCCAGCAGCCCCGGCAGGAGGGTGGAGAACACTGAAGCTTTCTTT.

CDR3 region: CASSLARGNTGELFF. The CDR3 DNA reads as TGTGCCAGCTCACTGGCCCGAGGGAACACCGGGGAGCTGTTTTTT. The rearrangement joins TRBV18 to TRBJ2-2; D call uncertain. Trimming left V 4 bases short and J 1 base short, with 10 bases between. Germline V CDR1 and CDR2: KGHSH, LQKENI. This CDR3 is built from 15 residues.

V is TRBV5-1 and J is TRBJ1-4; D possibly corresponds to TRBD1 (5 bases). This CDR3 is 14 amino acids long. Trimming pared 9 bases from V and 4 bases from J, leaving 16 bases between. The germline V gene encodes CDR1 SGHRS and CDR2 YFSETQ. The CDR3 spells CATSSWGGNEKLFF. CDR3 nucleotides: TGCGCCACCTCGTCTTGGGGGGGTAATGAAAAACTGTTTTTT. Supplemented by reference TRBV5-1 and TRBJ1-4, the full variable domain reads KAGVTQTPRYLIKTRGQQVTLSCSPISGHRSVSWYQQTPGQGLQFLFEYFSETQRNKGNFPGRFSGRQFSNSRSEMNVSTLELGDSALYLCATSSWGGNEKLFFGSGTQLSVL.

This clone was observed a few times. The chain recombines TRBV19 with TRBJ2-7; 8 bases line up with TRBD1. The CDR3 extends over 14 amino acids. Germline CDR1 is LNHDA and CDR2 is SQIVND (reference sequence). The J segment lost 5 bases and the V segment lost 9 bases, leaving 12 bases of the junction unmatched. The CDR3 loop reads CASGQGGWDNEQYF. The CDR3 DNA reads TGTGCCAGCGGACAGGGTGGATGGGATAACGAGCAGTACTTC.

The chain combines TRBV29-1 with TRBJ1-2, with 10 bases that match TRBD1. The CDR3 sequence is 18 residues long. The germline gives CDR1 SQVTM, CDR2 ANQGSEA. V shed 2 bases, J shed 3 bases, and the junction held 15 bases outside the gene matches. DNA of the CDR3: TGCAGCGTTGAAAGGATATCGGACAGGGGGAAAGTAGACTATGGCTACACCTTC. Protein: CSVERISDRGKVDYGYTF. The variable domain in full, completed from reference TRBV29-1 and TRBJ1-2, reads SAVISQKPSRDICQRGTSLTIQCQVDSQVTMMFWYRQQPGQSLTLIATANQGSEATYESGFVIDKFPISRPNLTFSTLTVSNMSPEDSSIYLCSVERISDRGKVDYGYTFGSGTRLTVV.

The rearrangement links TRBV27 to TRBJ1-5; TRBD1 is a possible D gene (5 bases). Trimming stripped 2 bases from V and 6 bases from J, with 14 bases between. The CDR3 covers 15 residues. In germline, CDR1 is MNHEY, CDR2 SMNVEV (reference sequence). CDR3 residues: CASSLRWGEVQPQHF. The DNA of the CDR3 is TGTGCCAGCAGTTTAAGGTGGGGGGAGGTTCAGCCCCAGCATTTT.

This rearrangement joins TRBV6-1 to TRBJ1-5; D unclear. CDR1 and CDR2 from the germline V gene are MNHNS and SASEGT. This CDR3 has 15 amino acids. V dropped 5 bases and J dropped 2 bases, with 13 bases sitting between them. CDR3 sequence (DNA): TGTGCCAGCAGTCGCCCGAGGAGCGGCAATCAGCCCCAGCATTTT. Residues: CASSRPRSGNQPQHF.

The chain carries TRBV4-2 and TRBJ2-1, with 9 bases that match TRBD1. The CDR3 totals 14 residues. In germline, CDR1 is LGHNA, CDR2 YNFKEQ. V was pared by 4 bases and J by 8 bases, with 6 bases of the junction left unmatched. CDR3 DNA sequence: TGTGCCAGCAGCCCGGACAGGGGTCCGGATGAGCAGTTCTTC. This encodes CASSPDRGPDEQFF.

The CDR3 region has the DNA TGTGCCAGCTCACCACAGACAGCAAACTCCTACGAGCAGTACTTC. The encoded protein is CASSPQTANSYEQYF. The rearrangement joins TRBV18 to TRBJ2-7, with TRBD1 as a possible D gene (5 bases). Germline V gene data show CDR1 as KGHSH and CDR2 as LQKENI. This CDR3 comprises 15 residues. Trimming cost V 1 base and J 0 bases, with 10 bases left between them.

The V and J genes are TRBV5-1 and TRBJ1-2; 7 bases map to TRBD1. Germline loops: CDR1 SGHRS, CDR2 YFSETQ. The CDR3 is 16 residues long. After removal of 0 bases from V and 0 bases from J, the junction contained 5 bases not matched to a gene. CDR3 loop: CASSLETGRPNYGYTF. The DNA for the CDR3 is TGCGCCAGCAGCTTGGAGACAGGGAGACCTAACTATGGCTACACCTTC.

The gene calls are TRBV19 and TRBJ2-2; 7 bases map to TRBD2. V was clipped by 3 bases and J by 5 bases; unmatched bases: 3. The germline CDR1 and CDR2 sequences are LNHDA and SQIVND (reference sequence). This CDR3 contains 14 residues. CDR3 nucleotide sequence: TGTGCCAGTAGTATGTGGGGGGGGACCGGGGAGCTGTTTTTT. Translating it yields CASSMWGGTGELFF.

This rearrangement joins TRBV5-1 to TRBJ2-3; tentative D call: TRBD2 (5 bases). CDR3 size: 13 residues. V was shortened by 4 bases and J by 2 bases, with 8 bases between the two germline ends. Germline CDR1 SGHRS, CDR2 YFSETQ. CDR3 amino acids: CASSPRDTDTQYF. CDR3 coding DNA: TGCGCCAGCAGCCCCCGGGACACAGATACGCAGTATTTT.

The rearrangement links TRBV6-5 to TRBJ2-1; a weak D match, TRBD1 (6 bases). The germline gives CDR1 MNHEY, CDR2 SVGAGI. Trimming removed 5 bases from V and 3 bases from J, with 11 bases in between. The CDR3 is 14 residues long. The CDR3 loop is CASSPGHLYNEQFF. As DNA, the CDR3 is TGTGCCAGCAGTCCGGGACACCTCTACAATGAGCAGTTCTTC.

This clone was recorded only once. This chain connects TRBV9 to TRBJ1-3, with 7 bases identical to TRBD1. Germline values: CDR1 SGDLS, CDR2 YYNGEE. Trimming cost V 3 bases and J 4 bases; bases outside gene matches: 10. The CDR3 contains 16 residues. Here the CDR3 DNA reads TGTGCCAGCAGCGACCACACAGGGGTTTCGGGAAACACCATATATTTT. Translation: CASSDHTGVSGNTIYF.

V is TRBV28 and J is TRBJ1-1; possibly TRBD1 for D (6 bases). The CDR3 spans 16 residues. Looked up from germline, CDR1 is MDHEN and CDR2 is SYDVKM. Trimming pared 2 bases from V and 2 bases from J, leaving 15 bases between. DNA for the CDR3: TGTGCCAGCAGTTTAATGGGGGAGGGGGTTAACACTGAAGCTTTCTTT. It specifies CASSLMGEGVNTEAFF.

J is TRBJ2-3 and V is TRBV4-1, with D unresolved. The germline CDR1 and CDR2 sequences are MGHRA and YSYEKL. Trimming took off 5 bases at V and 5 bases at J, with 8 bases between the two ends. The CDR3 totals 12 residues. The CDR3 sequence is CASSEIGDTQYF. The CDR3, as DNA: TGCGCCAGCAGCGAGATCGGAGATACGCAGTATTTT.

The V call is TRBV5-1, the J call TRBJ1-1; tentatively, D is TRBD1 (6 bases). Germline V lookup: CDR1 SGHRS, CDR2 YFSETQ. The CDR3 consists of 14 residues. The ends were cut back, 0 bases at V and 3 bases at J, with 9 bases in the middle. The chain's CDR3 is CASSLVAGDTEAFF. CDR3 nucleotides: TGCGCCAGCAGCTTGGTAGCAGGGGACACTGAAGCTTTCTTT.

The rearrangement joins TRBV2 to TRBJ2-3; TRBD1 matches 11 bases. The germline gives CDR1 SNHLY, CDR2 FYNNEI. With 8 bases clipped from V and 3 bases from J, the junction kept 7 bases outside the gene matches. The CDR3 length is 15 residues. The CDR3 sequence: CASSRTGGLTDTQYF. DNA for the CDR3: TGTGCCAGCTCCAGGACAGGGGGCTTGACAGATACGCAGTATTTT. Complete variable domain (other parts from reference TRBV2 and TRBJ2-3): EPEVTQTPSHQVTQMGQEVILRCVPISNHLYFYWYRQILGQKVEFLVSFYNNEISEKSEIFDDQFSVERPDGSNFTLKIRSTKLEDSAMYFCASSRTGGLTDTQYFGPGTRLTVL.

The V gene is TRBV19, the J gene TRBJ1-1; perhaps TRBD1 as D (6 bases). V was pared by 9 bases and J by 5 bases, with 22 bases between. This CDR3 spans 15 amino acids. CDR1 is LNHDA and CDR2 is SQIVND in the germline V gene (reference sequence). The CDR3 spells CASQTPHIQGTEAFF. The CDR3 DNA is TGTGCCAGCCAAACCCCCCACATTCAGGGGACTGAAGCTTTCTTT.

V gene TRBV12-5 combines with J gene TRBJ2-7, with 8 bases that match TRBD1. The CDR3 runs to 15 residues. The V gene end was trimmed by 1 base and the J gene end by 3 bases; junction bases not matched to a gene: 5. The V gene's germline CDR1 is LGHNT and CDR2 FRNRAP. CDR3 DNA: TGTGCTAGTGGTTTGGGGACAGGGTATGGCTACGAGCAGTACTTC. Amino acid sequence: CASGLGTGYGYEQYF. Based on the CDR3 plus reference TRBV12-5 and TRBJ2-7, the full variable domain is DARVTQTPRHKVTEMGQEVTMRCQPILGHNTVFWYRQTMMQGLELLAYFRNRAPLDDSGMPKDRFSAEMPDATLATLKIQPSEPRDSAVYFCASGLGTGYGYEQYFGPGTRLTVT.

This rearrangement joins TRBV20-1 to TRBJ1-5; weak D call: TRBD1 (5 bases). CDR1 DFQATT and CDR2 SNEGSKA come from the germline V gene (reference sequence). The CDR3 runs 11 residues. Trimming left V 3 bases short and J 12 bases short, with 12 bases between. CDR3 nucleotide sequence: TGCAGTGCTAGTAACCCCAGGGACCAGCATTTT. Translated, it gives CSASNPRDQHF.

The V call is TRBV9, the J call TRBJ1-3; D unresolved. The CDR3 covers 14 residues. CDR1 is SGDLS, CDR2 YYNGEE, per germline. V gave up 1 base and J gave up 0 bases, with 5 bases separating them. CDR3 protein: CASSVTSSGNTIYF. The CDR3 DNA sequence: TGTGCCAGCAGCGTAACTAGCTCTGGAAACACCATATATTTT.